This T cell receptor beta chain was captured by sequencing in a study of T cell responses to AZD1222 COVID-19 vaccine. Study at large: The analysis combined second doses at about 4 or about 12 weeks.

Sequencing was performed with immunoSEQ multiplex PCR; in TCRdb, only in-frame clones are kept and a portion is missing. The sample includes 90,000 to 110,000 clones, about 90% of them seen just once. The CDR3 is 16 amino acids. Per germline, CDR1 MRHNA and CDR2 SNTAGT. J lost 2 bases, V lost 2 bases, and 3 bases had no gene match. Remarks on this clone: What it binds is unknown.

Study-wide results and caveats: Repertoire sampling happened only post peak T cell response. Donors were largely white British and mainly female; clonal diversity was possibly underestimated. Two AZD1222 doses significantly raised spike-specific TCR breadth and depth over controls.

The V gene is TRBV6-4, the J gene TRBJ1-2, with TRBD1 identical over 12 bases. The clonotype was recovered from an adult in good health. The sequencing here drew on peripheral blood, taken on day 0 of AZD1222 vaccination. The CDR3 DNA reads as TGTGCCAGCAGTGACCGGGACAGGGGGCTAAACTATGGCTACACCTTC. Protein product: CASSDRDRGLNYGYTF.